A selection of T cell receptor beta chains follows, all from one sample in a study of cytomegalovirus exposure and HLA in healthy donors. The method was immunoSEQ multiplex PCR; TCRdb's version includes in-frame clones alone and lacks a portion of them. The sample yields about 110,000 clones, roughly 80% seen once. The sequenced material came from PBMCs. All receptors come from a man aged 30 to 39 in good health and CMV-seronegative. CDR3s include the opening cysteine and the closing phenylalanine or tryptophan.

>TRBJ2-7|TRBV5-6
CASSLGRSYEQYF
>TRBJ1-3|TRBV7-2
CASSSSGGTGNTIYF
>TRBJ1-4|TRBV25-1
CASSGQGAKDEKLFF
>TRBJ1-2|TRBV2
CASSERETNYGYTF
>TRBJ2-1|TRBV6-1
CASSDPGTPNEQFF
>TRBJ2-7|TRBV15
CATSRARSSTYEQYF
>TRBJ2-6|TRBV14
CASSLLSASGANVLTF
>TRBJ2-3|TRBV6-4
CASSDSSGPDTQYF
>TRBJ2-5|TRBV10-1
CASSSTGRRETQYF
>TRBJ2-7|TRBV11-2
CASSLQGLSYEQYF
>TRBJ1-3|TRBV28
CASNRDRDSGNTIYF
>TRBJ1-1|TRBV7-3
CASSLRSRQGTITEAFF
>TRBJ1-1|TRBV9
CASSEYRLPNTEAFF
>TRBJ1-1|TRBV21-1
CASSDWDLTGLQHNQQAFF
>TRBJ1-2|TRBV7-2
CASNPRQGSFSGYTF
>TRBJ1-1|TRBV9
CASSGQGLGTEAFF
>TRBJ1-4|TRBV15
CATSREPGAEKLFF
>TRBJ2-7|TRBV1
CTSRLSSGTYEQYF
>TRBJ2-7|TRBV30
CAWSVGLTYEQYF
>TRBJ1-1|TRBV29-1
CSVEDGGGFDTEAFF
>TRBJ2-5|TRBV9
CASSAGTGGVETQYF
>TRBJ2-7|TRBV11-2
CASSLGSAAGGKDEQYF
>TRBJ2-4|TRBV7-9
CASSPLRVDIQYF
>TRBJ2-7|TRBV5-4
CASSLGQGNYEQYF
>TRBJ1-3|TRBV2
CASRGTGGEENTIYF
>TRBJ1-6|TRBV6-1
CASSGRQGSNSPLHF
>TRBJ1-2|TRBV28
CASSTGAYGYTF
>TRBJ2-7|TRBV4-1
CASSQVQFYEQYF
>TRBJ2-3|TRBV28
CASSLGRGTQYF
>TRBJ2-6|TRBV11-2
CASSTWTGGANVLTF
>TRBJ2-7|TRBV5-6
CASSSLGSSYEQYF
>TRBJ2-7|TRBV12-5
CASGSTGGNEQYF
>TRBJ2-1|TRBV6-5
CASTSELYNEQFF
>TRBJ1-1|TRBV5-1
CASSLLSGQYTEAFF